This TCR beta chain was identified in a study of cytomegalovirus exposure and HLA in healthy donors (dated by TCRdb to the late 2010s). For the study in its entirety: An earlier analysis of several hundred of the donors reported 276 Gb of sequence data and roughly 120 million unique TCR beta sequences obtained from around 190 million T cells. An early release covering 550 to 650 HLA-typed donors comprised about 320 gigabases of sequencing data and some 79 million unique TCR sequences. Of the 350 to 450 genotyped donors, 81% fell in the genetic ancestry cluster associated with self-reported Caucasian donors. The study aimed to test whether signatures of past pathogen exposure could be identified by cataloging public T cell receptors. The study profiled the T cell repertoires of 666 subjects by immunosequencing and related them to cytomegalovirus serostatus. Along with the roughly 610-subject first cohort, a separate validation cohort of over a hundred different subjects was used. To predict cytomegalovirus infection status, the study combined high-throughput TCR immunosequencing, statistical association of individual TCRs with disease status, and machine learning. A later analysis re-analyzed previously published TCR beta repertoires from 550 to 700 donors and added high-resolution HLA genotyping to study TCR occurrence patterns. In the later analysis, no new phenotypic data were used to find candidate immune exposures; instead, reliance was placed on TCR beta sequences and their occurrence across donors. An earlier analysis of 587 of the donors applied high-throughput TCR beta sequencing to assess whether each TCR beta V gene segment acted as functional or pseudogenic. Alongside the repertoire data, information on donor age, sex, ethnicity and CMV serostatus was compiled. In a later genetic analysis, genome-wide SNP genotypes for about three fifths of the 666 donors were used, and that subset was treated as a discovery cohort. Every repertoire in the discovery cohort had been generated on one and the same sequencing platform. Both class I and class II loci were covered by HLA typing, at four-digit resolution. The number of donors typed differed by locus, with about 629-630 for A, B, C, DRB1 and DQB1, roughly 520 for DQA1, 600 to 610 for DPA1, and approximately 470 for DPB1. Five DR-DQ haplotypes were treated as single units for association and clustering because of strong linkage in the cohort. On average, roughly 250,000 unique TCR beta nucleotide sequences were sequenced per donor among several hundred genotyped donors of the cohort, with roughly 18% of those sequences being non-productive.

The cohort was made up of about 670 healthy bone marrow donors. Cohort members were all nominally healthy when sampled, although unrecorded immune exposures were likely present. The donor was CMV seronegative and belonged to the group of roughly 330 seronegative cohort members. Every donor gave a peripheral blood sample, and the peripheral blood mononuclear cells from that sample were used for TCR beta sequencing. The Qiagen DNeasy Blood Extraction Kit was used to extract genomic DNA from the blood cell samples. Overall results and qualifications from the work: This cohort had only TCR beta chains sequenced, and the lack of alpha or paired-chain data limited which features could be detected. Most CMV-associated TCR beta chains appeared to be HLA-restricted in a later analysis, and the HLA associations seemed to be driven largely by CMV exposure. A later analysis found that HLA-associated TCR beta chains were more clonally expanded and had lower generation probabilities than equally common non-associated chains. Some IMGT-functional V segments, including TRBV6-2 and TRBV6-3, could not be told apart with the 87-base-pair reads, so those segments were excluded. Across donors, most TCR sequences were observed very rarely, whereas some public TCRs were present in many individuals. In a later analysis, over 15,000 TCR beta sequences were associated with specific HLA alleles at a false discovery rate of 0.05. Roughly 15 rarely observed V segments, including chromosome 9 orphons, were excluded from the earlier analysis of several hundred of the donors because counts were too low. Linkage disequilibrium might explain the correlated functional status among segregating V segments, but an unknown experimental factor could not be ruled out. According to a later analysis, parvovirus B19, influenza, CMV and Epstein-Barr virus appeared linked to several top co-occurrence clusters. An association between a missense DCLRE1C variant and V-gene and J-gene trimming of TCR beta chains was found in a later genetic analysis and replicated in an independent cohort. The authors suggested that the approach could potentially be extended to other disease states and immunological phenotypes. A further reported finding was that TCR beta sequences accurately predicted the HLA-A and HLA-B alleles for most subjects in the first cohort. Because some donors lacked HLA typing at each locus, the association tests relied only on the typed subset. A later analysis found that TCR association rates varied across HLA loci, with DRB1 alleles showing the most associated TCRs and HLA-C alleles the fewest. A cluster of highly shared sequence variants was judged likely to be a technical artifact of the sequencing pipeline. The study gave a list of 150 to 200 TCR beta chains associated with cytomegalovirus. For the cohort, immune exposure information was limited to CMV serostatus. Presence/absence analyses assumed roughly uniform sequencing depth across donors, an assumption that may not hold. The classifier was reported to diagnose cytomegalovirus status with high specificity and sensitivity in both the original and validation cohorts. An earlier analysis of 450 to 750 of the donors showed that most TCR beta V segments appeared in productive rearrangements either about 90% or about 30% of the time, which broadly matched IMGT annotations. Assigning TCR associations to individual alleles was difficult when HLA alleles, especially DR and DQ, strongly co-occurred. Compared with the roughly 670-donor mean, donors in an Asian-associated ancestry cluster had fewer N-insertions in productive TCRs, according to a later genetic analysis. In vitro tests confirmed that a few of the cytomegalovirus-associated TCR beta chains recognize cytomegalovirus antigens.

This clone was detected a few times. What this receptor recognizes is not known. Base qualities are not at hand, and no much larger clone is one base apart. Library creation used the immunoSEQ multiplex PCR assay. The multiplex PCR relied on a mix of 60 forward primers for TCR Vbeta segments and 13 reverse primers for TCR Jbeta segments. Amplification of the CDR3 region of rearranged TCR beta genes was performed with a multiplex PCR assay on genomic DNA. On the Illumina HiSeq System, the amplified TCR beta libraries were sequenced as 87-base-pair reads. On the study's bioinformatics: Across the roughly 670 repertoires, a later analysis counted around 80 million unique TCR beta chains, around 11 million of which were shared by at least two donors. A nearest-neighbor algorithm error-corrected the raw reads and collapsed the reads into unique sequences, merging closely related sequences to remove PCR and sequencing errors. Alignment of CDR3 sequences to IMGT reference sequences was used to assign V, D and J gene segments. For a sequence to be retained, a match of at least six nucleotides was required to both a V gene segment and a J gene segment. A rearrangement was called productive if the CDR3 had no stop codons and remained in frame with V and J, and every other rearrangement was called non-productive. CDR3 was defined according to IMGT convention as the region running from the second conserved V-encoded cysteine to the conserved J-encoded phenylalanine. Sequences without an unambiguous match to a single V gene segment were excluded from the earlier analysis of a few hundred of the donors. In an earlier analysis of some 590 of the donors, a V segment was called functional when productive rearrangements were above 56.7%, and segregating when the standard deviation between donors exceeded 5%. A statistical classification framework was built for diagnosing cytomegalovirus status from the catalog of TCR beta chain sequences. In a later analysis, TCR nucleotide sequences were compared against IMGT/GENE-DB human TR gene sequences so that V and J genes could be assigned. The TCRdist pipeline was used in a later analysis to assign CDR3 sequences and most-parsimonious VDJ recombination scenarios. In a later analysis, every TCR beta chain was defined by the combination of its CDR3 amino acid sequence and its V-gene family, and reads without a unique V-gene family were dropped. A later analysis removed over 500 highly shared, low-generation-probability nucleotide sequences to deal with suspected cross-contamination and a sequencing artifact. For each public chain, a later analysis derived a clonal expansion index from normalized ranks of inferred template counts within each repertoire. Generation probabilities in a later analysis came from a VDJ recombination model fitted to out-of-frame rearrangements, and those results were checked against IGoR. A later analysis scored TCR-TCR, TCR-HLA and TCR-CMV co-occurrence with hypergeometric tests, applying a repertoire-size bias correction to TCR pairs. False discovery rates were estimated in a later analysis by permuting HLA or CMV assignments 20 times. In a later analysis, co-occurring TCRs were grouped using DBSCAN, with TCRdist sequence similarity added in when clustering inside HLA-allele-positive subsets. Repertoires with fewer than 30,000 or more than 120,000 public chains were left out of co-occurrence clustering, as were a handful of repertoires with anomalous nucleotide sharing. As stored in TCRdb, this immuneACCESS dataset retains in-frame rearrangements with V and J assigned. A fraction of the clones does not appear; measured against another copy, unresolved V genes explain less than half of the discrepancy, and the remainder lacks a known reason. V, J and clone size reflect that table, while D and trimming were determined from the DNA. The sample includes about 140,000 clones, with 8.5% to 10% observed a single time. Of the sample, 1.5% to 2% is held by the ten largest clones.

Measured from the cysteine to the phenylalanine, the CDR3 is 14 residues long. The entry retains the CDR3 DNA only, 42 bases that are in frame from base 1. The germline V gene specifies MNHEY as CDR1 and SVGAGI as CDR2. Germline trimming: 6 bases from V, 4 bases from J; junction bases outside gene matches: 3. Specimen: PBMCs. This TCR came from a man aged 50-60 years in good health and CMV-seronegative. The sequence joins TRBV6-5 to TRBJ2-3, with 11 bases matching TRBD1. The bases read TGTGCCAGCAGGCTGGGACAGGGGGCAGATACGCAGTATTTT. It encodes CASRLGQGADTQYF.